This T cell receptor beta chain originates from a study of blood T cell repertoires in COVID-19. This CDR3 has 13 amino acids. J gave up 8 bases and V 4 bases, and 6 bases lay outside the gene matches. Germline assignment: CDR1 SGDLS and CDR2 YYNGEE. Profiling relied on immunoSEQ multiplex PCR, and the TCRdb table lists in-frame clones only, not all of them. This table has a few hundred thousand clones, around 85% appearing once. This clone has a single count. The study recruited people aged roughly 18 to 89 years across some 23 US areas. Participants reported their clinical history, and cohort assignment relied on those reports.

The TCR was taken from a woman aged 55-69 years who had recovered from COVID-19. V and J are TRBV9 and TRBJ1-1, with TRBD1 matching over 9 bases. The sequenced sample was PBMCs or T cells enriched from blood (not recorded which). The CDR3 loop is CASSFGQGSEAFF. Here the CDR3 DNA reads TGTGCCAGCAGCTTTGGACAGGGGAGCGAAGCTTTCTTT. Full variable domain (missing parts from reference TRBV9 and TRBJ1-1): DSGVTQTPKHLITATGQRVTLRCSPRSGDLSVYWYQQSLDQGLQFLIQYYNGEERAKGNILERFSAQQFPDLHSELNLSSLELGDSALYFCASSFGQGSEAFFGQGTRLTVV.